Listed here are 9 T cell receptor beta chains from one sample, sequenced in a study of cytomegalovirus exposure and HLA in healthy donors. The PCR had 60 Vbeta and 13 Jbeta primers. Clones were read by immunoSEQ multiplex PCR, and TCRdb kept only the in-frame ones, dropping some. The table includes 150,000 to 200,000 clones, around 72% detected once. The sample consisted of PBMCs. These receptors came from a man in his forties or fifties in good health and CMV-seropositive.

This sequence joins TRBV10-3 and TRBJ2-5; D not certain. The tail of the sequence fits TRBJ2-7 better, so the J call may be wrong. Germline CDR1 reads ENHRY; CDR2 reads SYGVKD. This CDR3 is 15 amino acids long. DNA for the CDR3: TGTGCCATCAGTGATATCTTTGACGACTCCTACGAGCAGTACTTC. Translating it yields CAISDIFDDSYEQYF.

The chain joins TRBV7-2 to TRBJ1-2; maybe TRBD1 (6 bases). V dropped 5 bases and J dropped 8 bases, with 12 bases sitting between them. Germline CDR1 and CDR2: SGHTA and FQGNSA. The CDR3 has 12 residues. The CDR3 protein is CASSPTGRGYTF. The CDR3 DNA reads TGTGCCAGCAGCCCGACAGGTAGGGGCTACACCTTC.

The chain carries TRBV4-3 and TRBJ1-1; 7 bases fit TRBD1. J gave up 5 bases and V 1 base, and 19 bases lay outside the gene matches. This CDR3 contains 19 residues. CDR1 is LGHNA and CDR2 is YSLEER in the germline V gene. The CDR3 sequence: CASSQVTKPNRGRRTEAFF. CDR3 coding DNA: TGCGCCAGCAGCCAAGTGACCAAACCCAACAGGGGAAGGAGGACTGAAGCTTTCTTT.

V is TRBV5-1 and J is TRBJ1-1, with 8 bases identical to TRBD1. The germline V gene has CDR1 SGHRS and CDR2 YFSETQ. J gave up 4 bases and V 0 bases, and 2 bases lay outside the gene matches. The CDR3 runs to 14 residues. CDR3 region: CASSLGTGSTEAFF. The CDR3 bases are TGCGCCAGCAGCTTGGGGACAGGGAGCACTGAAGCTTTCTTT.

The chain joins TRBV6-6 to TRBJ1-6, with 11 bases that match TRBD1. From germline, CDR1 is MNHNY and CDR2 SVGAGI (reference sequence). The junction had 4 bases not matched to a gene; V was cut back by 5 bases and J by 7 bases. The CDR3 loop spans 15 amino acids. The CDR3 loop is CASSAGQGANSPLHF. CDR3 nucleotide sequence: TGTGCCAGCAGTGCCGGACAGGGGGCGAATTCACCCCTCCACTTT.

A note on this clone: At one boundary the junction diverges from the germline segment, which might be a read error. J is TRBJ1-2 and V is TRBV7-9, with a possible D match to TRBD1 (6 bases). Looked up from germline, CDR1 is SEHNR and CDR2 is FQNEAQ (reference sequence). The CDR3 has 13 amino acids. CDR3 loop: CSSSLGTLYGYTF. DNA of the CDR3: TGTTCCAGCAGCTTGGGGACACTCTATGGCTACACCTTC. Variable domain in full (rest from reference TRBV7-9 and TRBJ1-2): DTGVSQNPRHKITKRGQNVTFRCDPISEHNRLYWYRQTLGQGPEFLTYFQNEAQLEKSRLLSDRFSAERPKGSFSTLEIQRTEQGDSAMYLCSSSLGTLYGYTFGSGTRLTVV.

This clone appeared a few times. This chain uses TRBV19 with TRBJ2-5; the D gene is possibly TRBD1 (6 bases). Per germline, CDR1 LNHDA and CDR2 SQIVND (reference sequence). V was trimmed by 6 bases and J by 5 bases, leaving 16 bases between them. This CDR3 contains 14 residues. This CDR3 reads CASRGRGSAETQYF. DNA of the CDR3: TGTGCCAGTAGGGGAAGGGGGTCCGCGGAGACCCAGTACTTC.

The chain links TRBV12-1 to TRBJ1-1. TRBV12-1 is a pseudogene segment. The CDR3 contains 14 residues. CDR3 nucleotides: TGTGCCAGCAGCTGGGGTAACGGGGGTCCTGAAGCTTTCTTT. Encoded protein: CASSWGNGGPEAFF.

V and J are TRBV9 and TRBJ2-1; a weak D match, TRBD2 (6 bases). Per germline, CDR1 SGDLS and CDR2 YYNGEE. V was pared by 4 bases and J by 0 bases, with 14 bases between. The CDR3 runs to 16 residues. DNA of the CDR3: TGTGCCAGCAGCTTTGGTAGCGGAAGCTCCTACAATGAGCAGTTCTTC. This sequence encodes CASSFGSGSSYNEQFF.